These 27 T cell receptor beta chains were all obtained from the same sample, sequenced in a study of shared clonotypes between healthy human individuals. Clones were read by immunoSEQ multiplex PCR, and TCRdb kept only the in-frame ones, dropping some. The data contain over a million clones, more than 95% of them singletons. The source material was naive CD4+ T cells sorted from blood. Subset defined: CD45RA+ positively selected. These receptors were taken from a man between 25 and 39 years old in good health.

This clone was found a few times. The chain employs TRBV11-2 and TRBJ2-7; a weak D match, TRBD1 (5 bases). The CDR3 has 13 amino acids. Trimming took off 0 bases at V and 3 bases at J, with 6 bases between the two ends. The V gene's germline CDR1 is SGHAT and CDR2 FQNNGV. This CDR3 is CASSLDRVYEQYF. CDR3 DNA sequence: TGTGCCAGCAGCTTAGACAGGGTCTACGAGCAGTACTTC.

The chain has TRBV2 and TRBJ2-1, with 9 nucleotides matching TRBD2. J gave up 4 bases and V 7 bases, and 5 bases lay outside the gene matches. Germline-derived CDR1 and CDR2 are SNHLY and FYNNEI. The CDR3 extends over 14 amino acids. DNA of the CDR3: TGTGCCAGCATGGCTAGCGGGGCATACAATGAGCAGTTCTTC. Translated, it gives CASMASGAYNEQFF.

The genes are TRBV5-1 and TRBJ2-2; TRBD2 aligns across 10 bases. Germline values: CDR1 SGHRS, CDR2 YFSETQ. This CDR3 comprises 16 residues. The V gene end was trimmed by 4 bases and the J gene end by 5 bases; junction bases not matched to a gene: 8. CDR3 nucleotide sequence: TGCGCCAGCAGCGCCAGCGGGAGGGCCCATACCGGGGAGCTGTTTTTT. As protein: CASSASGRAHTGELFF.

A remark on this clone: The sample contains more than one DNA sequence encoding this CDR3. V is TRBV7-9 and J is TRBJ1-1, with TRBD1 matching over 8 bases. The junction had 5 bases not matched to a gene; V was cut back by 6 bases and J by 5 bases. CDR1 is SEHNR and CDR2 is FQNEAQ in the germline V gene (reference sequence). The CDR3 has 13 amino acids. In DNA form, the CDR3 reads TGTGCCAGCAGTGGACAGGGTGGAACTGAAGCTTTCTTT. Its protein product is CASSGQGGTEAFF.

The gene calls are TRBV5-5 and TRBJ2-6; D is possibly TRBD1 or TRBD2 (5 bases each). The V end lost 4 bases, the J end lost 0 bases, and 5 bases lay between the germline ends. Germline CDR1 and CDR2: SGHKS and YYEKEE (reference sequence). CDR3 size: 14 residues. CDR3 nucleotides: TGTGCCAGCAGCGGGGGCTCTGGGGCCAACGTCCTGACTTTC. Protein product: CASSGGSGANVLTF.

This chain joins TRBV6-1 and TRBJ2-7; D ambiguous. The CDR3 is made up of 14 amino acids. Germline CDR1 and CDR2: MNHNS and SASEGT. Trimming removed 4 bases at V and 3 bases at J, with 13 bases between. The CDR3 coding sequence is TGTGCCAGCAGTGCTCTCACTGTGGGCTACGAGCAGTACTTC. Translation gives CASSALTVGYEQYF.

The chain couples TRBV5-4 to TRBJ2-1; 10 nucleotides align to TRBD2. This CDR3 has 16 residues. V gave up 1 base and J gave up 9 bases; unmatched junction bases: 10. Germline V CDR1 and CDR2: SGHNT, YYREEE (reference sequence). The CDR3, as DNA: TGTGCCAGCAGCTTGATGGCTAGCGGGAGATCGAGTGAGCAGTTCTTC. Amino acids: CASSLMASGRSSEQFF.

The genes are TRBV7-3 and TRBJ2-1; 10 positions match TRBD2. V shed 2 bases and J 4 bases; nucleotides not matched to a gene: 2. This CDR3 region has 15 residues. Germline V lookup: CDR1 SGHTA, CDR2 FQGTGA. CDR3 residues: CASSLLAGEYNEQFF. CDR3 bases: TGTGCCAGCAGCTTACTAGCGGGAGAGTACAATGAGCAGTTCTTC.

The chain's CDR3 is CASSLRGDGYTF. The CDR3, as DNA: TGCGCCAGCAGCTTGCGGGGGGACGGCTACACCTTC. The chain is built from TRBV5-1 and TRBJ1-2; D is perhaps TRBD1 (5 bases). This CDR3 has 12 amino acids. The V end lost 1 base, the J end lost 8 bases, and 9 bases lay between the germline ends. CDR1 and CDR2 (germline): SGHRS, YFSETQ. Using reference TRBV5-1 and TRBJ1-2 for the parts outside the CDR3, the full variable domain is KAGVTQTPRYLIKTRGQQVTLSCSPISGHRSVSWYQQTPGQGLQFLFEYFSETQRNKGNFPGRFSGRQFSNSRSEMNVSTLELGDSALYLCASSLRGDGYTFGSGTRLTVV.

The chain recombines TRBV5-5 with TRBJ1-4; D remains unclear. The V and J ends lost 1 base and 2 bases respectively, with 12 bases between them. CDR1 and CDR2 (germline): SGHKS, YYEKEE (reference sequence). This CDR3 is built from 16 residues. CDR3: CASSLILGGTNEKLFF. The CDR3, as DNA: TGTGCCAGCAGCTTGATCCTGGGAGGCACTAATGAAAAACTGTTTTTT.

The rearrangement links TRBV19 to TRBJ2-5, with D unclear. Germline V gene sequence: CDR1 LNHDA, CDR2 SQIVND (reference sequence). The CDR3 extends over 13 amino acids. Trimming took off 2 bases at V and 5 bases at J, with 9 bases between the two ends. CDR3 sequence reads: CASSIRPQETQYF. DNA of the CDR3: TGTGCCAGTAGTATAAGACCCCAGGAGACCCAGTACTTC.

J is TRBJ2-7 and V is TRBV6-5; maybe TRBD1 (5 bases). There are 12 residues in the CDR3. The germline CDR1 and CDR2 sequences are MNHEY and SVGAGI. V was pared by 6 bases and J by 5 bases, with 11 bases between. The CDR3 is CASRFQGNEQYF. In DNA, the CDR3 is TGTGCCAGCAGATTCCAGGGAAACGAGCAGTACTTC.

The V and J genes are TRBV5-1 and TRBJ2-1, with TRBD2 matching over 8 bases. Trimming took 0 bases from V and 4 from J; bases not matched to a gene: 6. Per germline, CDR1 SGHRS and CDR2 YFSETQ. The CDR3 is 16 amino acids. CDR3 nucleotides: TGCGCCAGCAGCTTGGAAGGCGGGAGGATTTACAATGAGCAGTTCTTC. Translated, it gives CASSLEGGRIYNEQFF. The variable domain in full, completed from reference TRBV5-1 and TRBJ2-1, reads KAGVTQTPRYLIKTRGQQVTLSCSPISGHRSVSWYQQTPGQGLQFLFEYFSETQRNKGNFPGRFSGRQFSNSRSEMNVSTLELGDSALYLCASSLEGGRIYNEQFFGPGTRLTVL.

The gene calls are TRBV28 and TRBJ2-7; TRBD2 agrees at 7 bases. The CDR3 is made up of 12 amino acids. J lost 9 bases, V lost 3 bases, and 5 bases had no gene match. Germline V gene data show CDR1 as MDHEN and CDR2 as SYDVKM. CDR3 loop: CASSFGLGGQYF. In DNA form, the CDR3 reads TGTGCCAGCAGTTTTGGACTAGGCGGGCAGTACTTC.

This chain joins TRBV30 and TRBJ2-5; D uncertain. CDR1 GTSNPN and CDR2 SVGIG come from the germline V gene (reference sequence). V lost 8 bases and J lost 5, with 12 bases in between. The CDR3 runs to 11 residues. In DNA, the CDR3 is TGTGCCACGAGGACCTCGGAGACCCAGTACTTC. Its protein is CATRTSETQYF.

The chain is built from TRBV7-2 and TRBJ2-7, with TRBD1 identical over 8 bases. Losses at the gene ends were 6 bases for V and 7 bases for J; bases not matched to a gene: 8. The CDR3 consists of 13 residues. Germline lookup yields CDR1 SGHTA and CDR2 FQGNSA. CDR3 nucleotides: TGTGCCAGCAGTTGGACAGGGCCTTTGGAGCAGTACTTC. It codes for CASSWTGPLEQYF.

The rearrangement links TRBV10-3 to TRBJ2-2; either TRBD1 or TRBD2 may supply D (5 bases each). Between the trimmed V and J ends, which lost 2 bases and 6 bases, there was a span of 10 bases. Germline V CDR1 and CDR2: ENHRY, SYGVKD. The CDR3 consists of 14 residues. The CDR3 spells CAISEIGASGELFF. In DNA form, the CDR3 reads TGTGCCATCAGTGAGATCGGGGCGTCCGGGGAGCTGTTTTTT.

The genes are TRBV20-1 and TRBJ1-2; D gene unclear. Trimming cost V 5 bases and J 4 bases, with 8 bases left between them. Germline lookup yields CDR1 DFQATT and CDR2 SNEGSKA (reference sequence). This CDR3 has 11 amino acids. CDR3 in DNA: TGCAGTGCTTTTGCAGGCTATGGCTACACCTTC. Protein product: CSAFAGYGYTF.

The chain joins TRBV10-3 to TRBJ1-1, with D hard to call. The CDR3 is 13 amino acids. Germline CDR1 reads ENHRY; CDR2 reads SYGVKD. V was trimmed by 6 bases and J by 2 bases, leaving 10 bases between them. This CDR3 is CAIRTLLNTEAFF. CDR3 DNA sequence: TGTGCCATCAGGACCCTCCTAAACACTGAAGCTTTCTTT.

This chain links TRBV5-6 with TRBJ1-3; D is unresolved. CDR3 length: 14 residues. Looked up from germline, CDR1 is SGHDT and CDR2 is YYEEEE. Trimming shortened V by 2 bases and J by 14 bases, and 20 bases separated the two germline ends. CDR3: CASSLSLRLETVYF. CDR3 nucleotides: TGTGCCAGCAGCTTATCGCTTAGGCTCGAAACAGTATATTTT.

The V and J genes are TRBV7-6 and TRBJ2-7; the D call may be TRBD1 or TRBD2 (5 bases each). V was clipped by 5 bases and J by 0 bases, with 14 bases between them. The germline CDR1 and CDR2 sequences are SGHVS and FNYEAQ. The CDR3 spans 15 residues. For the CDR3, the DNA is TGTGCCAGCAGCAGAGGGGTAGGGATCTCCTACGAGCAGTACTTC. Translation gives CASSRGVGISYEQYF. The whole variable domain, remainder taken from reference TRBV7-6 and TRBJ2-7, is GAGVSQSPRYKVTKRGQDVALRCDPISGHVSLYWYRQALGQGPEFLTYFNYEAQQDKSGLPNDRFSAERPEGSISTLTIQRTEQRDSAMYRCASSRGVGISYEQYFGPGTRLTVT.

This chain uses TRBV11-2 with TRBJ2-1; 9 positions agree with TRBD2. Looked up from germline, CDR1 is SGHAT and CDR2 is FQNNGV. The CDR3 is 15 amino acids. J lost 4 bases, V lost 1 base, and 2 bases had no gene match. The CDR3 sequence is CASSLGTSAYNEQFF. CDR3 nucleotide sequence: TGTGCCAGCAGCTTAGGGACTAGCGCGTACAATGAGCAGTTCTTC.

CDR3 protein: CASSPSTHVFETQYF. CDR3 sequence (DNA): TGTGCCAGCTCTCCATCGACCCATGTCTTCGAGACCCAGTACTTC. V usage is TRBV18 and J usage is TRBJ2-5; D remains unclear. CDR1 and CDR2 from the germline V gene are KGHSH and LQKENI. The CDR3 is 15 residues long. With 6 bases removed from V and 5 bases from J, the gap between germline ends came to 19 bases. Combining the CDR3 with reference TRBV18 and TRBJ2-5 gives the whole variable domain NAGVMQNPRHLVRRRGQEARLRCSPMKGHSHVYWYRQLPEEGLKFMVYLQKENIIDESGMPKERFSAEFPKEGPSILRIQQVVRGDSAAYFCASSPSTHVFETQYFGPGTRLLVL.

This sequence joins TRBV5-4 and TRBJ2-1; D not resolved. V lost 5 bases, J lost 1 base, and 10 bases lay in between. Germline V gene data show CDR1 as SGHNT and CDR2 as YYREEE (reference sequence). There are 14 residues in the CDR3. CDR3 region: CASSPPRSYNEQFF. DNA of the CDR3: TGTGCCAGCAGTCCTCCCAGATCCTACAATGAGCAGTTCTTC.

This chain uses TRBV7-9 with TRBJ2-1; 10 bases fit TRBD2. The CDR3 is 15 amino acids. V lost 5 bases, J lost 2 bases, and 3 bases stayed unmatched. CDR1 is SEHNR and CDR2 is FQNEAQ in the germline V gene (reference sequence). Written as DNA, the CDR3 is TGTGCCAGCAGCGAAGCGGGAGGGGCCTACAATGAGCAGTTCTTC. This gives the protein CASSEAGGAYNEQFF.

The CDR3 protein is CASSQAASGLSYEQYF. CDR3 in DNA: TGCGCCAGCAGCCAAGCTGCTAGCGGACTCTCCTACGAGCAGTACTTC. The V gene is TRBV4-3, the J gene TRBJ2-7, with 7 bases fitting TRBD2. Trimming removed 1 base from V and 0 bases from J; junction bases left unmatched: 6. Germline CDR1 LGHNA, CDR2 YSLEER. The CDR3 spans 16 residues.

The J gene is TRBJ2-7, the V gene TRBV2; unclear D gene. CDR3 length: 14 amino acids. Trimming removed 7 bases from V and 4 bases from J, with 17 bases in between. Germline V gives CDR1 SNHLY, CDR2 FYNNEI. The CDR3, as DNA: TGTGCCAGCAACCCGTTAAGCAATACGTACGAGCAGTACTTC. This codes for CASNPLSNTYEQYF.